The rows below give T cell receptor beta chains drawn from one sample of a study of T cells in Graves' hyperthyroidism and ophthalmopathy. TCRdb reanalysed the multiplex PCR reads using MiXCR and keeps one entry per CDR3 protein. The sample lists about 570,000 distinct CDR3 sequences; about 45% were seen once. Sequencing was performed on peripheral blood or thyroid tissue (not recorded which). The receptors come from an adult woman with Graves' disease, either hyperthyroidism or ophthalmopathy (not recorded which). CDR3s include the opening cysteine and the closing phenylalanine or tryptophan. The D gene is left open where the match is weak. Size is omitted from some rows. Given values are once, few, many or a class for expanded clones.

CDR3 DNA: TGTGCCAGCAGCTTTCAACGACTAGCGGGAAGTGAGACCCAGTACTTC
CDR3 protein: CASSFQRLAGSETQYF
J gene: TRBJ2-5
V gene: TRBV7-6
D gene: TRBD2
clone size: NA

CDR3 DNA: TGTGCCATCAGTGGGGGGCATCAGCCCCAGCATTTT
CDR3 protein: CAISGGHQPQHF
J gene: TRBJ1-5
V gene: TRBV10-3
D gene: NA
clone size: NA

CDR3 DNA: TGTGCCAGCAGCTTGGCTTACCTTGGGGGAAGCAATCAGCCCCAGCATTTT
CDR3 protein: CASSLAYLGGSNQPQHF
J gene: TRBJ1-5
V gene: TRBV5-5
D gene: NA
clone size: many

CDR3 DNA: TGTGCCAGCAGTGGAACCGGGACTCAAGAAAAACTGTTTTTT
CDR3 protein: CASSGTGTQEKLFF
J gene: TRBJ1-4
V gene: TRBV27
D gene: NA
clone size: NA

CDR3 DNA: TGTGCCAGCAGCTTAGCACTAGCGGGAGACCACTTGGAGCAGTACTTC
CDR3 protein: CASSLALAGDHLEQYF
J gene: TRBJ2-7
V gene: TRBV7-9
D gene: TRBD2
clone size: few

CDR3 DNA: TGTGCCAGCAGCCAAGTTGCCCAATTTGAAAAACTGTTTTTT
CDR3 protein: CASSQVAQFEKLFF
J gene: TRBJ1-4
V gene: TRBV14
D gene: NA
clone size: NA

CDR3 DNA: TGTGCCAGCACCCAGGGGAATCCACCCCTCCACTTT
CDR3 protein: CASTQGNPPLHF
J gene: TRBJ1-6
V gene: TRBV25-1
D gene: NA
clone size: once

CDR3 DNA: TGCGCCAGCAGCGCCGGGACAGGGGGCCGTTTGAACACTGAAGCTTTCTTT
CDR3 protein: CASSAGTGGRLNTEAFF
J gene: TRBJ1-1
V gene: TRBV5-1
D gene: TRBD1
clone size: many

CDR3 DNA: TGTGCCAGCAGTTCTGGGGAAAACTATGGCTACACCTTC
CDR3 protein: CASSSGENYGYTF
J gene: TRBJ1-2
V gene: TRBV10-2
D gene: NA
clone size: NA

CDR3 DNA: TGCAGTGCTAGAGATTTCGAGACAGGGGGTTACGAGCAGTACTTC
CDR3 protein: CSARDFETGGYEQYF
J gene: TRBJ2-7
V gene: TRBV20-1
D gene: TRBD1
clone size: NA

CDR3 DNA: TGTGCCAGCAGCCAAGGAGGCTACCGAATTAGCTCCTATAATTCACCCCTCCACTTT
CDR3 protein: CASSQGGYRISSYNSPLHF
J gene: TRBJ1-6
V gene: TRBV3-1
D gene: NA
clone size: NA

CDR3 DNA: TGTGCCAGCAGCCGCGGGGGAGTTCATCAGCCCCAGCATTTT
CDR3 protein: CASSRGGVHQPQHF
J gene: TRBJ1-5
V gene: TRBV7-8
D gene: NA
clone size: many

CDR3 DNA: TGTGCCACCAGTGATACAGGGGCTACCGAGCTTACTGAAGCTTTCTTT
CDR3 protein: CATSDTGATELTEAFF
J gene: TRBJ1-1
V gene: TRBV24-1
D gene: TRBD1
clone size: NA

CDR3 DNA: TGTGCCATCAGTGGATCCACGGGGGGCATGGAGACCCAGTACTTC
CDR3 protein: CAISGSTGGMETQYF
J gene: TRBJ2-5
V gene: TRBV10-3
D gene: NA
clone size: NA

CDR3 DNA: TGTGCCAGCAGCTCCTCGGGGAGCTCCTACGAGCAGTACTTC
CDR3 protein: CASSSSGSSYEQYF
J gene: TRBJ2-7
V gene: TRBV7-2
D gene: NA
clone size: many

CDR3 DNA: TGCAGAGATTCACTGGGAGGGTGGCGCGAGCAGTACTTC
CDR3 protein: CRDSLGGWREQYF
J gene: TRBJ2-7
V gene: TRBV20-1
D gene: TRBD2
clone size: many

CDR3 DNA: TGTGCCAGCAGCCCCCGGACTAGCGGGAGGACAGATACGCAGTATTTT
CDR3 protein: CASSPRTSGRTDTQYF
J gene: TRBJ2-3
V gene: TRBV7-2
D gene: TRBD2
clone size: NA

CDR3 DNA: TGTGCCAGCAGCCCCGGACAAGCGGAGACCCAGTACTTC
CDR3 protein: CASSPGQAETQYF
J gene: TRBJ2-5
V gene: TRBV11-3
D gene: NA
clone size: many

CDR3 DNA: TGTGCCAGCAGCGTCGACAGGGGGAACACTGAAGCTTTCTTT
CDR3 protein: CASSVDRGNTEAFF
J gene: TRBJ1-1
V gene: TRBV7-2
D gene: TRBD1
clone size: many